The following is a T cell receptor (beta chain) sequence with its context. A template switching step contributed a universal primer site, while unique molecular identifiers were present in the cDNA. TCRdb called the 5' RACE reads again in MiXCR, with one record for every CDR3 protein. This table has around 250,000 distinct CDR3 sequences, 6.5% to 9.5% appearing once. The data belong to a study of identical twins. The CDR3 runs 14 residues. V lost 6 bases, J lost 1 base, and 10 bases lay in between. These data were also reused for a study on yellow fever vaccine responses in identical twins.

This receptor was identified in a woman aged 18-29 years in good health. The sample consisted of CD8+ T cells sorted from blood. V gene TRBV12-3 or TRBV12-4 combines with J gene TRBJ1-5; a possible D gene is TRBD1 (5 bases). CDR3 protein: CASRIDRSNQPQHF. The CDR3, as DNA: TGTGCCAGCAGGATCGACAGAAGCAATCAGCCCCAGCATTTT.